The 22 T cell receptor beta chains in this list originate from one sample, sequenced in a study of cytomegalovirus exposure and HLA in healthy donors. Primers: 60 Vbeta forward and 13 Jbeta reverse. Here immunoSEQ multiplex PCR was the method, and the copy in TCRdb shows in-frame clones only, minus some. The table records about 130,000 clones, 15% to 20% of them present only once. Material: PBMCs. The receptors were sampled from a female donor in good health and CMV-seropositive.

This rearrangement joins TRBV7-3 to TRBJ2-2; 14 nucleotides match TRBD2. Germline V gene sequence: CDR1 SGHTA, CDR2 FQGTGA. CDR3 length: 16 amino acids. Losses at the gene ends were 4 bases for V and 7 bases for J; bases not matched to a gene: 5. CDR3 in DNA: TGTGCCAGCAGCTCACCGGGACTAGCGGGAGTCGGGGAGCTGTTTTTT. Encoded protein: CASSSPGLAGVGELFF.

V and J are TRBV7-2 and TRBJ2-1; tentatively, D is TRBD2 (6 bases). V dropped 1 base and J dropped 4 bases, with 8 bases sitting between them. CDR1 is SGHTA, CDR2 FQGNSA, per germline. The CDR3 sequence is 14 residues long. The DNA of the CDR3 is TGTGCCAGCAGCTTAGGCGGGGTTTACAATGAGCAGTTCTTC. Translated, it gives CASSLGGVYNEQFF.

This clone was seen only a few times. J is TRBJ2-3 and V is TRBV19, with 12 nucleotides matching TRBD2. The CDR3 is 15 residues long. Germline V gene sequence: CDR1 LNHDA, CDR2 SQIVND (reference sequence). Trimming took 6 bases from V and 3 from J; bases not matched to a gene: 4. CDR3 nucleotides: TGTGCCAGTAGGACTAGCGGGAGTAGGACAGATACGCAGTATTTT. It codes for CASRTSGSRTDTQYF.

There are a few counts of this clone. The chain carries TRBV28 and TRBJ1-1, with TRBD1 matching 9 bases. From germline, CDR1 is MDHEN and CDR2 SYDVKM. Trimming took 5 bases from V and 3 from J; bases not matched to a gene: 4. There are 14 residues in the CDR3. CDR3 in amino acids: CASSLGTGYTEAFF. CDR3 in DNA: TGTGCCAGCAGTCTTGGGACAGGGTACACTGAAGCTTTCTTT.

The table lists this clone with a few counts. The chain carries TRBV5-6 and TRBJ2-1, with TRBD1 matching 12 bases. Germline loops: CDR1 SGHDT, CDR2 YYEEEE. J lost 7 bases, V lost 5 bases, and 10 bases had no gene match. The CDR3 is made up of 16 amino acids. Here the CDR3 reads CASRQKPGQGANEQFF. The CDR3 DNA sequence: TGTGCCAGCAGACAAAAACCGGGACAGGGGGCGAATGAGCAGTTCTTC.

This clone has only a few counts. This chain links TRBV27 with TRBJ2-2; 10 bases line up with TRBD1. Trimming removed 5 bases from V and 7 bases from J; junction bases left unmatched: 7. The CDR3 has 15 amino acids. Germline V gene sequence: CDR1 MNHEY, CDR2 SMNVEV (reference sequence). CDR3 region: CASSNQGTGVGELFF. In DNA, the CDR3 is TGTGCCAGCAGTAATCAAGGGACAGGGGTCGGGGAGCTGTTTTTT.

This clone was observed a handful of times. The V and J genes are TRBV5-1 and TRBJ2-1; D not resolved. The CDR3 is made up of 15 amino acids. Germline-derived CDR1 and CDR2 are SGHRS and YFSETQ. The V and J ends lost 4 bases and 0 bases respectively, with 11 bases between them. The CDR3 sequence: CASSLDPSSYNEQFF. CDR3 bases: TGCGCCAGCAGCCTGGACCCGAGCTCCTACAATGAGCAGTTCTTC.

CDR3 protein: CASSQESISGSSYTQYF. The DNA for the CDR3 is TGTGCCAGCAGCCAAGAAAGCATTAGCGGGAGTAGTTATACGCAGTATTTT. The chain couples TRBV4-2 to TRBJ2-3; 9 bases agree with TRBD2. With V trimmed by 0 bases and J by 7 bases, 11 bases remained unmatched. Germline V gene data show CDR1 as LGHNA and CDR2 as YNFKEQ. The CDR3 is 17 residues long.

This sequence joins TRBV6-1 and TRBJ1-5; TRBD1 aligns across 9 bases. Germline trimming cut 1 base from V and 6 bases from J; bases unmatched to any gene: 13. The CDR3 consists of 18 residues. The germline V gene encodes CDR1 MNHNS and CDR2 SASEGT. The CDR3 coding sequence is TGTGCCAGCAGTGAAGTACTTGGGACAGGGTTTGTGAGTCAGCCCCAGCATTTT. This encodes CASSEVLGTGFVSQPQHF.

This clone occurred a few times. CDR3 in amino acids: CASSSQQGYGYTF. Written as DNA, the CDR3 is TGTGCCAGCAGCTCCCAACAGGGGTATGGCTACACCTTC. The chain joins TRBV7-2 to TRBJ1-2; TRBD1 matches 7 bases. Germline V lookup: CDR1 SGHTA, CDR2 FQGNSA. J lost 5 bases, V lost 4 bases, and 4 bases had no gene match. This CDR3 spans 13 amino acids. The full variable domain, rest sourced from reference TRBV7-2 and TRBJ1-2, is GAGVSQSPSNKVTEKGKDVELRCDPISGHTALYWYRQSLGQGLEFLIYFQGNSAPDKSGLPSDRFSAERTGGSVSTLTIQRTQQEDSAVYLCASSSQQGYGYTFGSGTRLTVV.

This clone was counted only a few times. The chain joins TRBV6-1 to TRBJ1-3; D is undetermined. V lost 8 bases and J 0 bases, leaving 11 bases between the germline ends. Germline V lookup: CDR1 MNHNS, CDR2 SASEGT. The CDR3 loop spans 14 amino acids. In DNA, the CDR3 is TGTGCCAGCGAAACAGAGTACTCTGGAAACACCATATATTTT. This codes for CASETEYSGNTIYF.

This chain connects TRBV28 to TRBJ1-1, with 9 bases identical to TRBD1. This CDR3 spans 17 amino acids. The V segment lost 3 bases and the J segment 2 bases; nucleotides outside the gene matches: 10. CDR1 and CDR2 (germline): MDHEN, SYDVKM. Written as DNA, the CDR3 is TGTGCCAGCAGTTTCCAGACAGGGGGAACGGCAAACACTGAAGCTTTCTTT. It translates to CASSFQTGGTANTEAFF.

This chain links TRBV27 with TRBJ2-7, with 14 bases lining up with TRBD2. The CDR3 extends over 19 amino acids. Germline V gene data show CDR1 as MNHEY and CDR2 as SMNVEV (reference sequence). The J segment lost 0 bases and the V segment lost 4 bases, leaving 11 bases of the junction unmatched. CDR3 DNA: TGTGCCAGCAGTTACGGACTAGCGGGGGGTCACCGAGGCTCCTACGAGCAGTACTTC. This codes for CASSYGLAGGHRGSYEQYF.

This chain uses TRBV2 with TRBJ1-4; tentatively, D is TRBD1 (6 bases). The CDR3 spans 14 residues. Germline V gene lookup returns CDR1 SNHLY and CDR2 FYNNEI. The V end lost 4 bases, the J end lost 5 bases, and 11 bases lay between the germline ends. CDR3 bases: TGTGCCAGCAGTGGACAGGTTAGAAATGAAAAACTGTTTTTT. This codes for CASSGQVRNEKLFF.

The chain couples TRBV7-9 to TRBJ2-5; D not resolved. This CDR3 is built from 14 residues. Deletions cut 4 bases from V and 3 bases from J, with 12 bases between. Germline V gives CDR1 SEHNR, CDR2 FQNEAQ (reference sequence). As DNA, the CDR3 is TGTGCCAGCAGCTCCACGACTGGAGAAGAGACCCAGTACTTC. It specifies CASSSTTGEETQYF.

This clone was detected a few times. V and J are TRBV29-1 and TRBJ2-3; no reliable D call. V gave up 8 bases and J gave up 3 bases, with 15 bases separating them. This CDR3 is built from 13 residues. Germline lookup yields CDR1 SQVTM and CDR2 ANQGSEA. CDR3 coding DNA: TGCAGCCTTCGACATCGTCTTACAGATACGCAGTATTTT. Translated, it gives CSLRHRLTDTQYF.

This clone was observed a few times. V and J are TRBV27 and TRBJ1-5; TRBD1 agrees at 8 bases. CDR3 length: 15 residues. V was pared by 6 bases and J by 3 bases, with 7 bases of the junction left unmatched. Germline-derived CDR1 and CDR2 are MNHEY and SMNVEV (reference sequence). The CDR3 here is CASSVTTGANQPQHF. The CDR3 DNA reads TGTGCCAGCAGCGTTACGACAGGGGCCAATCAGCCCCAGCATTTT.

The V call is TRBV4-3, the J call TRBJ1-1; D remains ambiguous. The length of the CDR3 is 14 residues. From germline, CDR1 is LGHNA and CDR2 YSLEER. V was shortened by 0 bases and J by 3 bases, with 8 bases between the two germline ends. CDR3 in amino acids: CASSQEPRDTEAFF. CDR3 sequence (DNA): TGCGCCAGCAGCCAAGAACCGAGGGACACTGAAGCTTTCTTT.

On this clone itself: Its ends do not fully match the called genes, so a read error is possible. This chain links TRBV6-1 with TRBJ1-2, with D maybe TRBD1 (6 bases). This CDR3 is 13 amino acids long. Per germline, CDR1 MNHNS and CDR2 SASEGT. The CDR3 bases are TGTGCCAGCGACAGGCCACGGAACTATGGCTACTCCTTC. Translation gives CASDRPRNYGYSF.

The V call is TRBV6-1, the J call TRBJ2-7, with 9 nucleotides matching TRBD2. This CDR3 region has 14 residues. CDR1 and CDR2 from the germline V gene are MNHNS and SASEGT. J gave up 1 base and V 6 bases, and 4 bases lay outside the gene matches. CDR3 residues: CASRVAGASYEQYF. CDR3 nucleotide sequence: TGTGCCAGCAGGGTAGCGGGAGCTTCCTACGAGCAGTACTTC.

This clone has more than one count but fewer than ten. The gene calls are TRBV6-5 and TRBJ2-1; maybe TRBD2 (5 bases). The CDR3 consists of 13 residues. V was trimmed by 5 bases and J by 5 bases, leaving 10 bases between them. Germline loops: CDR1 MNHEY, CDR2 SVGAGI. In nucleotides, the CDR3 is TGTGCCAGCAGTCACTACGGGAACAATGAGCAGTTCTTC. Protein: CASSHYGNNEQFF.

This clone has more than one count but fewer than ten. The chain uses TRBV19 and TRBJ1-2; 7 nucleotides align to TRBD1. The ends lost 5 bases at V and 12 bases at J; junction bases unmatched: 9. Looked up from germline, CDR1 is LNHDA and CDR2 is SQIVND (reference sequence). The CDR3 has 12 residues. The CDR3 spells CASSPQTGKNTF. Written as DNA, the CDR3 is TGTGCCAGTAGTCCCCAGACAGGGAAGAACACCTTC.